The 24 T cell receptor beta chains reported below all come from one sample, sequenced in a study of cytomegalovirus exposure and HLA in healthy donors. The study ran its PCR with 60 Vbeta and 13 Jbeta primers. Sequencing used immunoSEQ multiplex PCR; TCRdb keeps in-frame clones, though not all of them. The table shows hundreds of thousands of clones, with around 90% occurring only once. The sequencing sample was made of PBMCs. All receptors derive from a woman younger than 30 in good health and CMV-seronegative.

This rearrangement joins TRBV15 to TRBJ2-7; TRBD1 matches at 8 bases. Germline values: CDR1 LNHNV, CDR2 YYDKDF (reference sequence). With V trimmed by 0 bases and J by 6 bases, 7 bases remained unmatched. The CDR3 is made up of 15 amino acids. CDR3 in DNA: TGTGCCACCAGCAGAGAAGGACAGGGACCAACCGAGCAGTACTTC. It is translated as CATSREGQGPTEQYF. The full variable domain, with the rest looked up from reference TRBV15 and TRBJ2-7, is DAMVIQNPRYQVTQFGKPVTLSCSQTLNHNVMYWYQQKSSQAPKLLFHYYDKDFNNEADTPDNFQSRRPNTSFCFLDIRSPGLGDTAMYLCATSREGQGPTEQYFGPGTRLTVT.

The chain joins TRBV6-7 to TRBJ1-5; the D gene is possibly TRBD1 (5 bases). TRBV6-7 is treated as an ORF (open reading frame) with a function not yet certain. The V gene lost 2 bases and the J gene lost 8 bases, with 31 bases spanning the gap. The CDR3 spans 20 residues. The CDR3 loop is CASSYLMCGGSNISVEPQHF. The DNA for the CDR3 is TGTGCCAGCAGTTACCTAATGTGCGGGGGTTCCAATATTTCGGTTGAGCCCCAGCATTTT.

This chain joins TRBV11-2 and TRBJ2-6, with D possibly matching TRBD2 (5 bases). The CDR3 has 14 residues. Deletions cut 5 bases from V and 8 bases from J, with 13 bases between. Germline V CDR1 and CDR2: SGHAT, FQNNGV. CDR3 DNA sequence: TGTGCCAGCAGCCATGGTGGGGAGACCAACGTCCTGACTTTC. It yields the protein CASSHGGETNVLTF.

This rearrangement joins TRBV18 to TRBJ1-1; D ambiguous. This CDR3 region has 12 residues. Germline V CDR1 and CDR2: KGHSH, LQKENI. The V and J ends lost 2 bases and 6 bases respectively, with 7 bases between them. This chain's CDR3 is CASSPEAAEAFF. The DNA for the CDR3 is TGTGCCAGCTCACCAGAGGCGGCTGAAGCTTTCTTT.

This chain connects TRBV18 to TRBJ2-3; TRBD2 might be the D (6 bases). V was trimmed by 1 base and J by 1 base, leaving 12 bases between them. Germline V CDR1 and CDR2: KGHSH, LQKENI. This CDR3 is 16 amino acids long. The DNA for the CDR3 is TGTGCCAGCTCACCACTAAGCGGGTCCCGCACAGATACGCAGTATTTT. Translation: CASSPLSGSRTDTQYF.

This chain joins TRBV5-1 and TRBJ1-1; TRBD1 matches 10 bases. Germline V gives CDR1 SGHRS, CDR2 YFSETQ. This CDR3 region has 15 residues. V lost 2 bases, J lost 5 bases, and 6 bases stayed unmatched. Here the CDR3 DNA reads TGCGCCAGCAGCTTTGGGGACAGGGGTGGTACTGAAGCTTTCTTT. Protein product: CASSFGDRGGTEAFF.

The gene calls are TRBV10-2 and TRBJ2-1, with TRBD2 matching over 15 bases. Germline V gene lookup returns CDR1 WSHSY and CDR2 SAAADI. There are 15 residues in the CDR3. The junction had 1 base not matched to a gene; V was cut back by 3 bases and J by 7 bases. In DNA form, the CDR3 reads TGCGCCAGCAGTGACGGACTAGCGGGGGGGAATGAGCAGTTCTTC. Amino acids: CASSDGLAGGNEQFF.

The DNA for the CDR3 is TGCGCCAGCAGCTTGGACAGGGTAGGGGAAAAACTGTTTTTT. This codes for CASSLDRVGEKLFF. The chain combines TRBV5-1 with TRBJ1-4, with D perhaps matching TRBD1 (6 bases). This CDR3 is 14 amino acids long. From germline, CDR1 is SGHRS and CDR2 YFSETQ. V dropped 0 bases and J dropped 8 bases, with 11 bases sitting between them.

This chain links TRBV14 with TRBJ1-4; no firm D call. This CDR3 contains 15 residues. The V and J ends lost 1 base and 4 bases respectively, with 10 bases between them. CDR1 is SGHDN and CDR2 is FVKESK in the germline V gene. In DNA, the CDR3 is TGTGCCAGCAGCCAAGCGGCGGGAATTAATGAAAAACTGTTTTTT. This translates into CASSQAAGINEKLFF.

The chain employs TRBV6-8 and TRBJ2-7; TRBD2 agrees at 10 bases. Germline assignment: CDR1 MNHGY and CDR2 SAAAGT. After removal of 0 bases from V and 0 bases from J, the junction contained 5 bases not matched to a gene. There are 17 residues in the CDR3. CDR3 sequence: CASSYSSSGGLSYEQYF. The CDR3 nucleotides are TGTGCCAGCAGTTACTCGTCTAGCGGGGGACTCTCCTACGAGCAGTACTTC.

The chain has TRBV5-4 and TRBJ2-5, with TRBD2 matching over 13 bases. CDR1 is SGHNT and CDR2 is YYREEE in the germline V gene (reference sequence). Unmatched junction bases numbered 11, after V lost 4 bases and J lost 5 bases. The CDR3 runs to 17 residues. The CDR3 spells CASSQGTSGAAGETQYF. The CDR3, as DNA: TGTGCCAGCAGCCAAGGGACTAGCGGGGCTGCGGGGGAGACCCAGTACTTC. The whole variable domain, filled in from reference TRBV5-4 and TRBJ2-5, reads ETGVTQSPTHLIKTRGQQVTLRCSSQSGHNTVSWYQQALGQGPQFIFQYYREEENGRGNFPPRFSGLQFPNYSSELNVNALELDDSALYLCASSQGTSGAAGETQYFGPGTRLLVL.

V usage is TRBV9 and J usage is TRBJ2-7, with 7 bases identical to TRBD2. The junction had 2 bases not matched to a gene; V was cut back by 0 bases and J by 2 bases. The CDR3 consists of 14 residues. The germline gives CDR1 SGDLS, CDR2 YYNGEE. The chain's CDR3 is CASSVDGGAYEQYF. In DNA, the CDR3 is TGTGCCAGCAGCGTAGATGGGGGGGCCTACGAGCAGTACTTC. The whole variable domain, remainder taken from reference TRBV9 and TRBJ2-7, is DSGVTQTPKHLITATGQRVTLRCSPRSGDLSVYWYQQSLDQGLQFLIQYYNGEERAKGNILERFSAQQFPDLHSELNLSSLELGDSALYFCASSVDGGAYEQYFGPGTRLTVT.

The rearrangement joins TRBV1 to TRBJ2-3; TRBD1, as called in the table, went unchecked against the DNA. TRBV1 is recorded as a pseudogene. The CDR3 consists of 17 residues. CDR3 residues: CTSSQDPGDRAEDTQYF. The DNA of the CDR3 is TGCACCAGCAGCCAAGATCCGGGAGACAGGGCGGAAGATACGCAGTATTTT.

The chain uses TRBV9 and TRBJ2-1; 7 bases align to TRBD2. V shed 0 bases, J shed 4 bases, and the junction held 7 bases outside the gene matches. CDR3 length: 16 amino acids. Germline-derived CDR1 and CDR2 are SGDLS and YYNGEE. The CDR3 loop reads CASSVVGGGDYNEQFF. CDR3 nucleotide sequence: TGTGCCAGCAGCGTAGTGGGCGGGGGTGATTACAATGAGCAGTTCTTC.

V gene TRBV7-9 combines with J gene TRBJ1-5; the D gene is possibly TRBD1 (6 bases). Germline lookup yields CDR1 SEHNR and CDR2 FQNEAQ (reference sequence). CDR3 length: 14 residues. Deletions cut 2 bases from V and 5 bases from J, with 10 bases between. As DNA, the CDR3 is TGTGCCAGCAGCTTAACAGGGTCGGATCAGCCCCAGCATTTT. It encodes CASSLTGSDQPQHF.

A single count supports this clone. The chain combines TRBV19 with TRBJ1-2; no definite D call. The CDR3 extends over 12 amino acids. In germline, CDR1 is LNHDA, CDR2 SQIVND (reference sequence). Trimming removed 2 bases from V and 8 bases from J, with 9 bases in between. CDR3 loop: CASSIIGEGYTF. CDR3 in DNA: TGTGCCAGTAGTATAATCGGGGAAGGCTACACCTTC.

As regards this clone: One end of the junction does not line up with germline, which may come from a read error. The V call is TRBV7-9, the J call TRBJ2-1, with 12 bases lining up with TRBD1. Germline values: CDR1 SEHNR, CDR2 FQNEAQ (reference sequence). CDR3 size: 15 residues. Here the CDR3 DNA reads TGTTCCAGCAGCTTACCGGGACAGGGGGCCTATGAGCAGTTCTTC. Its translation is CSSSLPGQGAYEQFF.

This sequence joins TRBV29-1 and TRBJ2-7; 10 positions match TRBD1. J gave up 2 bases and V 5 bases, and 6 bases lay outside the gene matches. The CDR3 length is 14 residues. Germline V gives CDR1 SQVTM, CDR2 ANQGSEA. DNA of the CDR3: TGCAGCGTTCGTTGGGACAGGGGTACCTACGAGCAGTACTTC. Protein: CSVRWDRGTYEQYF.

The rearrangement uses TRBV6-6 and TRBJ2-1, with D uncertain. CDR3 length: 11 amino acids. V shed 2 bases and J shed 9 bases, with 5 bases lying between them. Germline CDR1 and CDR2: MNHNY and SVGAGI (reference sequence). CDR3 loop: CASSYNSEQFF. CDR3 DNA: TGTGCCAGCAGTTACAACTCTGAGCAGTTCTTC.

Note on this clone: The same CDR3 can be traced to other DNA sequences in this sample. The CDR3 DNA follows: TGCAGCGTACGAGGGGGGGCAACTAATGAAAAACTGTTTTTT. Amino acid sequence: CSVRGGATNEKLFF. The rearrangement joins TRBV29-1 to TRBJ1-4; the D gene is possibly TRBD1 (6 bases). Between the trimmed V and J ends, which lost 6 bases and 0 bases, there was a span of 11 bases. The CDR3 contains 14 residues. Germline V lookup: CDR1 SQVTM, CDR2 ANQGSEA.

This clone was seen just once. The chain combines TRBV30 with TRBJ2-7; D is perhaps TRBD1 (6 bases). Trimming shortened V by 1 base and J by 6 bases, and 10 bases separated the two germline ends. The CDR3 extends over 12 amino acids. Germline V gene data show CDR1 as GTSNPN and CDR2 as SVGIG (reference sequence). CDR3 bases: TGTGCCTGGAGTGCGGTCAGGGGCGAGCAGTACTTC. It yields the protein CAWSAVRGEQYF. Combining the CDR3 with reference TRBV30 and TRBJ2-7 gives the whole variable domain SQTIHQWPATLVQPVGSPLSLECTVEGTSNPNLYWYRQAAGRGLQLLFYSVGIGQISSEVPQNLSASRPQDRQFILSSKKLLLSDSGFYLCAWSAVRGEQYFGPGTRLTVT.

Only a few counts were recorded for this clone. The same CDR3 also results from other DNA sequences found in this sample. The chain is built from TRBV29-1 and TRBJ1-1, with no clear D. The germline V and J ends were trimmed by 6 bases and 1 base, with 6 bases remaining between them. The germline gives CDR1 SQVTM, CDR2 ANQGSEA. The CDR3 has 11 residues. CDR3 bases: TGCAGCGTAAGAGGGAACACTGAAGCTTTCTTT. Translating gives CSVRGNTEAFF.

The chain links TRBV18 to TRBJ2-7; 9 positions agree with TRBD1. Trimming at V came to 4 bases and at J to 0 bases, leaving 7 bases not matched to a gene. Germline lookup yields CDR1 KGHSH and CDR2 LQKENI. The CDR3 has 16 amino acids. CDR3 residues: CASSQLPGQGSYEQYF. The CDR3 DNA follows: TGTGCCAGCTCACAATTGCCGGGACAGGGCTCCTACGAGCAGTACTTC.

The J gene is TRBJ2-3, the V gene TRBV11-2, with 7 bases identical to TRBD2. Germline trimming cut 0 bases from V and 1 base from J; bases unmatched to any gene: 1. Germline V gene sequence: CDR1 SGHAT, CDR2 FQNNGV. This CDR3 has 15 amino acids. This CDR3 reads CASSLEGGGTDTQYF. The CDR3 region has the DNA TGTGCCAGCAGCTTAGAGGGGGGGGGCACAGATACGCAGTATTTT.